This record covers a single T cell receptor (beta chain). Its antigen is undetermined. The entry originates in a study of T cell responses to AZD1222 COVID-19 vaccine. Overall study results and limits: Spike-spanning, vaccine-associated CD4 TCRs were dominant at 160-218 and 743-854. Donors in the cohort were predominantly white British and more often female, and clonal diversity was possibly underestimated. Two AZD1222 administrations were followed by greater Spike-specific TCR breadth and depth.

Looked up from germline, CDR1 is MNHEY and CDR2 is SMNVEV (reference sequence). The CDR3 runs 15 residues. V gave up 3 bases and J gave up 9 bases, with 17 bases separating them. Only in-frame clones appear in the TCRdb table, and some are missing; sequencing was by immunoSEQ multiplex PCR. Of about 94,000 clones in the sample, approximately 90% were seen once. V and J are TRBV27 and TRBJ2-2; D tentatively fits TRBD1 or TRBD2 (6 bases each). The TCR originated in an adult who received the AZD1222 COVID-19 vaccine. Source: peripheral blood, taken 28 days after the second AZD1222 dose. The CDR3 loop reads CASSFEGGKSWELFF. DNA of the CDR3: TGTGCCAGCAGTTTTGAGGGGGGTAAGAGCTGGGAGCTGTTTTTT.